Following are 11 T cell receptor beta chains from one sample sequenced in a study of T-cell reconstitution after alpha-beta-depleted transplantation in children. During its preparation, the TCRbeta library received unique molecular identifiers. Via MiXCR, TCRdb re-called the PCR reads, giving one row per CDR3 protein. The sample holds roughly 590,000 distinct CDR3 sequences, around 16% seen once. The starting material was PBMCs from the stem cell graft donor, obtained from the stem cell graft. These receptors came from a human donor who donated a stem cell graft to a child with acute myeloid leukemia.

This clonotype was counted many times. This chain connects TRBV20-1 to TRBJ2-1; weak D call: TRBD1 (6 bases). The CDR3 runs 12 residues. Per germline, CDR1 DFQATT and CDR2 SNEGSKA (reference sequence). Trimming removed 6 bases from V and 8 bases from J, with 14 bases in between. CDR3 DNA sequence: TGCAGTGCCAATCCAGGGGTTGATGAGCAGTTCTTC. This translates into CSANPGVDEQFF.

Concerning this clonotype itself: A much larger clone sits a single nucleotide away, making a read error possible. The gene calls are TRBV20-1 and TRBJ2-1, with D tentatively TRBD1 or TRBD2 (5 bases each). The CDR3 spans 12 residues. Germline V CDR1 and CDR2: DFQATT, SNEGSKA (reference sequence). Trimming removed 2 bases at V and 8 bases at J, with 10 bases between. DNA for the CDR3: TGCAGTGCTAGACACGGGGCGGATGAGCAGTTCTTC. It yields the protein CSARHGADEQFF.

About this clonotype: Since a much larger clone is just one base distant, this may be a read error. The CDR3 does not close with the conserved phenylalanine or tryptophan, likely indicating a read error. This chain connects TRBV10-3 to TRBJ2-5; the D is unclear. V was pared by 0 bases and J by 3 bases, with 5 bases between. Germline CDR1 reads ENHRY; CDR2 reads SYGVKD. CDR3 size: 13 residues. CDR3 protein: CAISESGKETQYL. The CDR3 region has the DNA TGTGCCATCAGTGAGTCGGGCAAAGAGACCCAGTACCTC.

The chain couples TRBV5-1 to TRBJ2-3; D uncertain. This CDR3 is built from 15 residues. V was cut by 3 bases and J by 4 bases, with 15 bases left in between. Germline V gives CDR1 SGHRS, CDR2 YFSETQ. CDR3 sequence (DNA): TGCGCCAGCAGCTCAGGAACACACTTGGCAGATACGCAGTATTTT. The encoded protein is CASSSGTHLADTQYF.

This clonotype was detected a few times. The chain combines TRBV7-2 with TRBJ2-3, with a possible D match to TRBD2 (6 bases). V shed 3 bases and J shed 2 bases, with 9 bases lying between them. Germline V gives CDR1 SGHTA, CDR2 FQGNSA. The CDR3 runs to 14 residues. CDR3 DNA: TGTGCCAGCAGCTTTGCGGGGATCACAGATACGCAGTATTTT. This translates into CASSFAGITDTQYF.

This clonotype was seen at least ten times. The chain links TRBV29-1 to TRBJ2-1, with D uncertain. CDR1 is SQVTM, CDR2 ANQGSEA, per germline. Trimming removed 4 bases from V and 7 bases from J, with 17 bases in between. CDR3 size: 14 residues. The CDR3 region is CSVATLARKNEQFF. CDR3 bases: TGCAGCGTTGCGACCCTCGCCCGTAAAAATGAGCAGTTCTTC.

This clonotype was counted only a few times. CDR3: CASSETGSSYEQYF. The CDR3 coding sequence is TGTGCCAGCAGCGAGACAGGGAGCTCCTACGAGCAGTACTTC. This chain connects TRBV9 to TRBJ2-7, with 7 bases lining up with TRBD1. Trimming cost V 3 bases and J 0 bases; bases outside gene matches: 3. Germline CDR1 reads SGDLS; CDR2 reads YYNGEE. The CDR3 contains 14 residues.

The sample holds many counts of this clonotype. This chain uses TRBV29-1 with TRBJ1-1, with TRBD1 as a possible D gene (5 bases). Looked up from germline, CDR1 is SQVTM and CDR2 is ANQGSEA. This CDR3 region has 14 residues. V was pared by 1 base and J by 3 bases, with 12 bases between. The CDR3 protein is CSVEALGADTEAFF. The DNA of the CDR3 is TGCAGCGTTGAAGCCCTCGGGGCCGACACTGAAGCTTTCTTT.

The rearrangement joins TRBV20-1 to TRBJ1-5, with D tentatively TRBD1 (5 bases). The germline V gene encodes CDR1 DFQATT and CDR2 SNEGSKA (reference sequence). This CDR3 has 15 amino acids. The V end was cut by 6 bases, the J end by 0 bases, with 15 bases between. As DNA, the CDR3 is TGCAGTGCCAGGACGGGGACCCATAGCAATCAGCCCCAGCATTTT. The encoded protein is CSARTGTHSNQPQHF.

Ten or more counts support this clonotype. The chain carries TRBV20-1 and TRBJ1-5; tentative D call: TRBD1 (6 bases). CDR1 and CDR2 (germline): DFQATT, SNEGSKA (reference sequence). The CDR3 totals 12 residues. Trimming cost V 5 bases and J 3 bases, with 8 bases left between them. The CDR3 DNA reads as TGCAGTGCTGGGGACACCAATCAGCCCCAGCATTTT. Amino acids: CSAGDTNQPQHF.

This clonotype was found a few times. The chain employs TRBV5-1 and TRBJ1-5; perhaps TRBD1 as D (5 bases). Trimming pared 5 bases from V and 5 bases from J, leaving 11 bases between. The CDR3 sequence is 13 residues long. CDR1 is SGHRS and CDR2 is YFSETQ in the germline V gene. The CDR3: CASSPGVDQPQHF. The DNA for the CDR3 is TGCGCCAGCAGTCCGGGGGTGGATCAGCCCCAGCATTTT.